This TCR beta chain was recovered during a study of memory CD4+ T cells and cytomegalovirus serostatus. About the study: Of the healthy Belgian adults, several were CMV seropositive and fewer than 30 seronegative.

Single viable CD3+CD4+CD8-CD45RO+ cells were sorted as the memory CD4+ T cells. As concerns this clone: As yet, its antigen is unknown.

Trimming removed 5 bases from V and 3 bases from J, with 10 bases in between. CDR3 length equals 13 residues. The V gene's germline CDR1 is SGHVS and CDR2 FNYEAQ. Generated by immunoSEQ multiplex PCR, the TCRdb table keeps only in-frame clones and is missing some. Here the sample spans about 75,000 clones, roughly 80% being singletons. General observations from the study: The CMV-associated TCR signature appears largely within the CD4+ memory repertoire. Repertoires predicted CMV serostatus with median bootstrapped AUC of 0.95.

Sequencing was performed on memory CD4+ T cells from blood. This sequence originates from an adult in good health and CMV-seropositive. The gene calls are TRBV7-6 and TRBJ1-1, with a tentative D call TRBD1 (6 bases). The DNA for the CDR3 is TGTGCCAGCAGCGGGTACAGGGACACTGAAGCTTTCTTT. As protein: CASSGYRDTEAFF.